This T cell receptor (beta chain) was recorded in a study of early T cells in non-severe SARS-CoV-2 infection. In the study overall: The study sequenced bulk RNA from unsorted whole blood, with chains unpaired. Study-wide findings and caveats: In VDJdb matching, anti-spike CD8 responses were favored while private and CD4 specificities went missing.

Unique molecular identifiers were affixed to single, distinct cDNA molecules. TCRdb redid the calling of the 5' RACE reads with MiXCR, one entry per CDR3 protein. The profile shows more than 20,000 distinct CDR3 sequences, about 4.4% of them singletons. In germline, CDR1 is MDHEN, CDR2 SYDVKM. Trimming removed 5 bases from V and 0 bases from J, with 11 bases in between. CDR3 size: 16 residues. This clonotype was counted many times. What it binds is not known. Sequencing was carried out using whole blood. The chain joins TRBV28 to TRBJ1-6; D remains unclear. This sequence originates from an adult who was a healthcare worker with PCR-confirmed SARS-CoV-2 infection or an uninfected control (not recorded which). Here the CDR3 DNA reads TGTGCCAGCAGTCCCCAGTCTTTCTCCTATAATTCACCCCTCCACTTT. Translated, it gives CASSPQSFSYNSPLHF.